Given below is one TCR beta chain in context. As originally analysed: Counts of nucleated cells, estimated from reference gene primer amplification, were obtained. Sequencing used immunoSEQ multiplex PCR; TCRdb keeps in-frame clones, though not all of them. The D gene and trimming were derived from the DNA, and the V and J assignments and clone size from that table. Of 47,000 or so clones detected, around 82% appear once; the ten largest clones hold around 2.7%. This entry belongs to a study of blood T cell repertoires in COVID-19. The sequence was collected from a woman aged 55-70 years with acute or convalescent COVID-19. Sequencing was performed on peripheral blood.

This chain's CDR3 is CASKLTGTGVNEQFF. DNA for the CDR3: TGTGCCAGCAAACTCACCGGGACAGGGGTCAATGAGCAGTTCTTC. The chain combines TRBV19 with TRBJ2-1; 10 bases align to TRBD1. The CDR3 covers 15 residues. V was clipped by 9 bases and J by 6 bases; unmatched bases: 11. The V gene's germline CDR1 is LNHDA and CDR2 SQIVND (reference sequence).